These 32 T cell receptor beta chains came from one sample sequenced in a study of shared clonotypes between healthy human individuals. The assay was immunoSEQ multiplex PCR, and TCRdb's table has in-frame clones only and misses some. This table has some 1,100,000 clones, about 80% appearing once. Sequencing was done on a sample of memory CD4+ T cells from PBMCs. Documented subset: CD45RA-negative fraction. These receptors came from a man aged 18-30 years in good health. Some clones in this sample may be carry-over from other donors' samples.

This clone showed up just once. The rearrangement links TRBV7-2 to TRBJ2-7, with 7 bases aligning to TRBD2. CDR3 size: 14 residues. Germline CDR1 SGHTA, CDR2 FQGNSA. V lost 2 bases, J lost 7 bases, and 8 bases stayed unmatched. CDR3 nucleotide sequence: TGTGCCAGCAGCTTATGGACTAGTGGTGGAGAGCAGTACTTC. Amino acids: CASSLWTSGGEQYF.

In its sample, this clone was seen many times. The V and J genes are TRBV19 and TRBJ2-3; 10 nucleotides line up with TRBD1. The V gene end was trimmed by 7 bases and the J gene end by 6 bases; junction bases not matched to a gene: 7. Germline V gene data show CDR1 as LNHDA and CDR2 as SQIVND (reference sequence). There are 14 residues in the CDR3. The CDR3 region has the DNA TGTGCCAGTACCCTCCGGGACAGGGGTGATACGCAGTATTTT. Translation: CASTLRDRGDTQYF.

Here the CDR3 reads CASGRENTGELFF. CDR3 DNA sequence: TGTGCTAGTGGTAGGGAGAACACCGGGGAGCTGTTTTTT. V is TRBV12-5 and J is TRBJ2-2; D gene ambiguous. The V end lost 5 bases, the J end lost 1 base, and 5 bases lay between the germline ends. Germline lookup yields CDR1 LGHNT and CDR2 FRNRAP. The CDR3 contains 13 residues.

The CDR3 DNA is TGCGCCAGCAGCTTACAGGACAGGGAGAACGAGCAGTACTTC. The encoded protein is CASSLQDRENEQYF. V gene TRBV5-1 combines with J gene TRBJ2-7; 8 positions agree with TRBD1. CDR3 length: 14 amino acids. Trimming took 2 bases from V and 5 from J; bases not matched to a gene: 6. The germline V gene encodes CDR1 SGHRS and CDR2 YFSETQ.

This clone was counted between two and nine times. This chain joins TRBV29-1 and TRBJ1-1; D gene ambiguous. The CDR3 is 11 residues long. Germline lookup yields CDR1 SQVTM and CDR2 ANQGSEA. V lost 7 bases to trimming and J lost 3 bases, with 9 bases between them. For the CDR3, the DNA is TGCAGCGCTAAACGGGACACTGAAGCTTTCTTT. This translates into CSAKRDTEAFF. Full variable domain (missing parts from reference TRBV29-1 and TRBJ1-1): SAVISQKPSRDICQRGTSLTIQCQVDSQVTMMFWYRQQPGQSLTLIATANQGSEATYESGFVIDKFPISRPNLTFSTLTVSNMSPEDSSIYLCSAKRDTEAFFGQGTRLTVV.

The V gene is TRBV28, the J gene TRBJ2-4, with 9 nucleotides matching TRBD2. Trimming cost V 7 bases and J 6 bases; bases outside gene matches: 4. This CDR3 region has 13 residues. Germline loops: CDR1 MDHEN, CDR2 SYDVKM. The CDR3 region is CASTDSGRNIQYF. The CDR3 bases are TGTGCCAGCACCGATAGCGGGAGAAACATTCAGTACTTC. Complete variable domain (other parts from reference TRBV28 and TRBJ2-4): DVKVTQSSRYLVKRTGEKVFLECVQDMDHENMFWYRQDPGLGLRLIYFSYDVKMKEKGDIPEGYSVSREKKERFSLILESASTNQTSMYLCASTDSGRNIQYFGAGTRLSVL.

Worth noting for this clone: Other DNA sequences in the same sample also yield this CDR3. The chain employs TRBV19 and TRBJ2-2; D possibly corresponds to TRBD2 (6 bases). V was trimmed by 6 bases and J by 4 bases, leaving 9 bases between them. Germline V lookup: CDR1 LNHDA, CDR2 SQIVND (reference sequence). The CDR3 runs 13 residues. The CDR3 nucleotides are TGTGCCAGTAGCCCGCGGGGCACCGGGGAGCTGTTTTTT. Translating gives CASSPRGTGELFF.

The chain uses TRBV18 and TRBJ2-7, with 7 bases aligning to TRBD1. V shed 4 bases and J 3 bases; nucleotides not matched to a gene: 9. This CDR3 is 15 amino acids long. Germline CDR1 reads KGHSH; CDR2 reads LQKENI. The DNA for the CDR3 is TGTGCCAGCTCACTCGGGACAGCCCTGATCTACGAGCAGTACTTC. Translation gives CASSLGTALIYEQYF.

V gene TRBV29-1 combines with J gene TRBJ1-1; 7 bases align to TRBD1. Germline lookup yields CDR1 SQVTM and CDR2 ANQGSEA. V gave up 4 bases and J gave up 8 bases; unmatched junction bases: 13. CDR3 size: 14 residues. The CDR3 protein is CSVASFEGAREAFF. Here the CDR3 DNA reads TGCAGCGTTGCAAGTTTCGAGGGGGCGCGGGAAGCTTTCTTT. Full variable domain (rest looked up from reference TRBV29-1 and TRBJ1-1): SAVISQKPSRDICQRGTSLTIQCQVDSQVTMMFWYRQQPGQSLTLIATANQGSEATYESGFVIDKFPISRPNLTFSTLTVSNMSPEDSSIYLCSVASFEGAREAFFGQGTRLTVV.

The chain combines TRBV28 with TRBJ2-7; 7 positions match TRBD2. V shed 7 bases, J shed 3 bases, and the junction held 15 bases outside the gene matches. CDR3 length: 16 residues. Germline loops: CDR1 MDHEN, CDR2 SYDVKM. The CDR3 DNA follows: TGTGCCAGCACCACCCCCTTGACTAGCCGGGTCTACGAGCAGTACTTC. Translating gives CASTTPLTSRVYEQYF. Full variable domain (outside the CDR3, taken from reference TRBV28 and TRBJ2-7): DVKVTQSSRYLVKRTGEKVFLECVQDMDHENMFWYRQDPGLGLRLIYFSYDVKMKEKGDIPEGYSVSREKKERFSLILESASTNQTSMYLCASTTPLTSRVYEQYFGPGTRLTVT.

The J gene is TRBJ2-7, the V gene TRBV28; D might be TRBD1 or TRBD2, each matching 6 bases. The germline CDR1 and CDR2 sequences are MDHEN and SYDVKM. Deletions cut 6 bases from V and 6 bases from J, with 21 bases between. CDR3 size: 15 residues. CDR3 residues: CASRPATLGGREQYF. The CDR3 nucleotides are TGTGCCAGCAGGCCCGCGACCCTTGGGGGGCGCGAGCAGTACTTC.

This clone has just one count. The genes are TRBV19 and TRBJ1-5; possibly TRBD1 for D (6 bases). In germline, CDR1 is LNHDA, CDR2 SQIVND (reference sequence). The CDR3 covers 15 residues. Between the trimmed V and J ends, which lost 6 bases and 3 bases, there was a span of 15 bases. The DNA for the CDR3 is TGTGCCAGTAGCTCAGGGGAGGCGGTCAATCAGCCCCAGCATTTT. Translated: CASSSGEAVNQPQHF. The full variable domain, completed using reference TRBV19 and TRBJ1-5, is DGGITQSPKYLFRKEGQNVTLSCEQNLNHDAMYWYRQDPGQGLRLIYYSQIVNDFQKGDIAEGYSVSREKKESFPLTVTSAQKNPTAFYLCASSSGEAVNQPQHFGDGTRLSIL.

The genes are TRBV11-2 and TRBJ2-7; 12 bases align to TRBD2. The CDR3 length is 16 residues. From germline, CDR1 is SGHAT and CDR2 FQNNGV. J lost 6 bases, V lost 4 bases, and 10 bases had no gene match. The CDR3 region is CASSSLIRTSGIEQYF. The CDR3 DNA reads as TGTGCCAGCAGCTCCCTGATCAGGACTAGCGGGATCGAGCAGTACTTC.

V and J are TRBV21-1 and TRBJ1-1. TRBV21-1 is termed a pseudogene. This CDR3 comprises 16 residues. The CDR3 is CASSKMFGGENTEAFF. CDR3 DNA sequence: TGTGCCAGCAGCAAAATGTTCGGGGGGGAGAACACTGAAGCTTTCTTT.

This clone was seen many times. For the CDR3, the DNA is TGCAGCGTTGAATCTTGGGACCGCACAGATACGCAGTATTTT. It yields the protein CSVESWDRTDTQYF. This chain joins TRBV29-1 and TRBJ2-3, with D perhaps matching TRBD1 or TRBD2 (5 bases each). The CDR3 totals 14 residues. Trimming took off 2 bases at V and 1 base at J, with 10 bases between the two ends. The germline V gene has CDR1 SQVTM and CDR2 ANQGSEA.

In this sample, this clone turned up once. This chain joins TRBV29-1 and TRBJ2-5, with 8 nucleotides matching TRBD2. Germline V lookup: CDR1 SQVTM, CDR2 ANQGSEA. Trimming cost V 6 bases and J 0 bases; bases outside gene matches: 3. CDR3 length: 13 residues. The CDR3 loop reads CSVDSGNQETQYF. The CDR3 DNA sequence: TGCAGCGTAGATAGCGGGAACCAAGAGACCCAGTACTTC.

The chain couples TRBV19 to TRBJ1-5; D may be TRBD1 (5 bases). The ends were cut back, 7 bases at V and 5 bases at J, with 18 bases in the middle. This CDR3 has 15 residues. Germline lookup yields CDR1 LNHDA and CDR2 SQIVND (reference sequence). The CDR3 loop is CASTNAKGVHQPQHF. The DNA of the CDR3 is TGTGCCAGTACAAACGCAAAAGGGGTTCATCAGCCCCAGCATTTT.

CDR3 amino acids: CASSLPQDNYEQYF. The CDR3, as DNA: TGCGCCAGCAGCTTGCCACAGGACAACTACGAGCAGTACTTC. The J gene is TRBJ2-7, the V gene TRBV5-1, with D possibly being TRBD1 (5 bases). Germline V gene sequence: CDR1 SGHRS, CDR2 YFSETQ. V was shortened by 1 base and J by 3 bases, with 11 bases between the two germline ends. This CDR3 contains 14 residues.

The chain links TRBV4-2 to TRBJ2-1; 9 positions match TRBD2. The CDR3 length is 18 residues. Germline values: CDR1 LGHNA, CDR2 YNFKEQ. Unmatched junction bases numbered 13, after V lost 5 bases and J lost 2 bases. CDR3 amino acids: CASSSGTAGGRAYNEQFF. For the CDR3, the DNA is TGTGCCAGCAGCTCAGGTACAGCGGGAGGCAGGGCCTACAATGAGCAGTTCTTC.

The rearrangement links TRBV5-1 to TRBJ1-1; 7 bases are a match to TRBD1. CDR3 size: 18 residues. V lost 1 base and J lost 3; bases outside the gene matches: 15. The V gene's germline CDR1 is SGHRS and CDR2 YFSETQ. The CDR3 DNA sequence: TGCGCCAGCAGCTTGATGGGGGGACAGCTAACCCTTGACACTGAAGCTTTCTTT. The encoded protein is CASSLMGGQLTLDTEAFF.

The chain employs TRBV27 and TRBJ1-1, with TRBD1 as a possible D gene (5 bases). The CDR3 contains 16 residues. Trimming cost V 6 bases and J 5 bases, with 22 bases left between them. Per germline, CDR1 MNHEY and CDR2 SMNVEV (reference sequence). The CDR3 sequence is CASRARASYAGTEAFF. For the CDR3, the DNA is TGTGCCAGCAGGGCCAGGGCCTCATACGCGGGGACTGAAGCTTTCTTT.

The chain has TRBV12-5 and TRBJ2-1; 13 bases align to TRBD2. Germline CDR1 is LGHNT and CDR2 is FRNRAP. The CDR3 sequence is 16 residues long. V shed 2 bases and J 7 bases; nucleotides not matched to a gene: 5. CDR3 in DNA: TGTGCTAGTGGTTTGTTGGGACTAGCGGGGCAGAATGAGCAGTTCTTC. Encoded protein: CASGLLGLAGQNEQFF. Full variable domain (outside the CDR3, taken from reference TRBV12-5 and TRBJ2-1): DARVTQTPRHKVTEMGQEVTMRCQPILGHNTVFWYRQTMMQGLELLAYFRNRAPLDDSGMPKDRFSAEMPDATLATLKIQPSEPRDSAVYFCASGLLGLAGQNEQFFGPGTRLTVL.

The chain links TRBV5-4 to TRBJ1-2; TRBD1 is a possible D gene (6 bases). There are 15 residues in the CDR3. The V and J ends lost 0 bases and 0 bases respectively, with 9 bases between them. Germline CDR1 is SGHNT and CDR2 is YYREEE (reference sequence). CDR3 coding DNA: TGTGCCAGCAGCTTGGGGGCAGGGGCTAACTATGGCTACACCTTC. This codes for CASSLGAGANYGYTF.

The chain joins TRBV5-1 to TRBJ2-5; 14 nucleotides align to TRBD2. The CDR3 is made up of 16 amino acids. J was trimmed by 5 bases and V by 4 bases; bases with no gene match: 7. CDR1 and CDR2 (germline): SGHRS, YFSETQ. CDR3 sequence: CASSGGLAGVRETQYF. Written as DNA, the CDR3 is TGCGCCAGCAGCGGGGGACTAGCGGGAGTGAGGGAGACCCAGTACTTC.

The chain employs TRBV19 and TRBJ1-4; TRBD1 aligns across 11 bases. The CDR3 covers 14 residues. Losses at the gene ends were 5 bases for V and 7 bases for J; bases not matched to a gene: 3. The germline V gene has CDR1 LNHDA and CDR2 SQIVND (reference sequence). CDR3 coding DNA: TGTGCCAGTAGTCCCGGGACAGGGGGTGAAAAACTGTTTTTT. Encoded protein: CASSPGTGGEKLFF.

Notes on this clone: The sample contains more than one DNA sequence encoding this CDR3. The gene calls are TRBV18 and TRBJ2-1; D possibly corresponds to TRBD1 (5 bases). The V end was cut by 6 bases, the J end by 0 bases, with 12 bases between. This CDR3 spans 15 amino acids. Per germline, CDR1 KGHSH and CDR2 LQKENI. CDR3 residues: CASSPQGSSYNEQFF. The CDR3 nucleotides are TGTGCCAGCTCGCCCCAGGGAAGCTCCTACAATGAGCAGTTCTTC.

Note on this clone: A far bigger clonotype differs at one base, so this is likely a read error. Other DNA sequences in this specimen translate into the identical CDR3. The CDR3 DNA is TGTGCCAGCAGTGAGGCAGGGGCTGGAAACACCATATATTTT. Its protein is CASSEAGAGNTIYF. V is TRBV25-1 and J is TRBJ1-3, with a weak D call TRBD1 (6 bases). This CDR3 has 14 amino acids. The germline V and J ends were trimmed by 3 bases and 2 bases, with 8 bases remaining between them. CDR1 is MGHDK, CDR2 SYGVNS, per germline.

This CDR3 is CASSLVQVPGELFF. For the CDR3, the DNA is TGCGCCAGCAGCTTGGTGCAGGTACCCGGGGAGCTGTTTTTT. The chain couples TRBV5-1 to TRBJ2-2; D remains unclear. V shed 0 bases and J shed 6 bases, with 9 bases lying between them. This CDR3 is 14 amino acids long. The germline V gene has CDR1 SGHRS and CDR2 YFSETQ.

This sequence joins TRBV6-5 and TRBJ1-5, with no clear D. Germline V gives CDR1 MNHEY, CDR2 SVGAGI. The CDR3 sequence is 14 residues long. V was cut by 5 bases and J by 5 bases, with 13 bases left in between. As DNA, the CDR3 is TGTGCCAGCAGTCCTTCCGCTCAGCATCAGCCCCAGCATTTT. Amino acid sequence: CASSPSAQHQPQHF.

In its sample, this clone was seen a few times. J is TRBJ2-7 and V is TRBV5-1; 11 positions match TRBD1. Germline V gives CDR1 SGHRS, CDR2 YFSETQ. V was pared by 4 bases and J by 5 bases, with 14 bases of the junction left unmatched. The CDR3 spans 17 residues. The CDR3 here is CASSIRPTGTGGDEQYF. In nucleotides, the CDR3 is TGCGCCAGCAGCATAAGACCAACCGGGACAGGGGGGGACGAGCAGTACTTC.

CDR3 nucleotide sequence: TGTGCCAGTAGTATCGGTGGGCGGGGCAGAATAAAGCAGTTCTTC. Its protein product is CASSIGGRGRIKQFF. The chain uses TRBV19 and TRBJ2-1; D possibly corresponds to TRBD2 (6 bases). This CDR3 has 15 amino acids. Germline V gene sequence: CDR1 LNHDA, CDR2 SQIVND (reference sequence). The V gene lost 3 bases and the J gene lost 11 bases, with 20 bases spanning the gap.

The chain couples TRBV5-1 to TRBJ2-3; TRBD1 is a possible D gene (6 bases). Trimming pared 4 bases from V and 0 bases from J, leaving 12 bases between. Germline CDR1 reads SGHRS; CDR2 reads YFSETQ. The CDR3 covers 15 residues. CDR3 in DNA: TGCGCCAGCAGCCCCTTAGGGGGTAGCACAGATACGCAGTATTTT. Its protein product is CASSPLGGSTDTQYF. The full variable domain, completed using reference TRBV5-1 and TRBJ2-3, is KAGVTQTPRYLIKTRGQQVTLSCSPISGHRSVSWYQQTPGQGLQFLFEYFSETQRNKGNFPGRFSGRQFSNSRSEMNVSTLELGDSALYLCASSPLGGSTDTQYFGPGTRLTVL.